The sequence of this T cell receptor beta chain was determined in a study of blood T cell repertoires in COVID-19. The table came from immunoSEQ multiplex PCR; TCRdb's copy has only in-frame clones and leaves some out. This sample has about 190,000 clones, with 70% to 90% found just once. Looked up from germline, CDR1 is SQVTM and CDR2 is ANQGSEA. The J segment lost 4 bases and the V segment lost 7 bases, leaving 7 bases of the junction unmatched. The CDR3 runs to 14 residues. The chain joins TRBV29-1 to TRBJ1-2; TRBD1 matches 12 bases. Sequencing was performed on peripheral blood. This TCR derives from a man aged 70-80 years with active or convalescent COVID-19. CDR3 loop: CSADGTGGGYGYTF. The CDR3 region has the DNA TGCAGCGCTGACGGGACAGGGGGCGGCTATGGCTACACCTTC.